This entry lists 30 T cell receptor beta chains sequenced from one sample in a study of OX40 agonist ivuxolimab in advanced cancers. The data were produced by immunoSEQ multiplex PCR, yet TCRdb's version contains in-frame clones alone and is incomplete. The sample has over 40,000 clones, about nine tenths seen once. The material was CD4+ or CD8+ T cells sorted from blood, obtained in a trial of the OX40 agonist ivuxolimab. The receptors stem from an adult with an advanced solid tumor such as melanoma, head and neck, liver or kidney cancer.

The chain carries TRBV5-1 and TRBJ2-4; 8 bases fit TRBD1. Germline V lookup: CDR1 SGHRS, CDR2 YFSETQ. V shed 1 base and J 8 bases; nucleotides not matched to a gene: 11. This CDR3 region has 16 residues. CDR3 in amino acids: CASSLLDRATGDIQYF. Here the CDR3 DNA reads TGCGCCAGCAGCTTGTTGGACAGGGCCACAGGGGACATTCAGTACTTC.

This clone was detected only once. CDR3 residues: CASSVGLHEQYF. CDR3 nucleotides: TGTGCCAGCAGCGTAGGCCTCCACGAGCAGTACTTC. This rearrangement joins TRBV9 to TRBJ2-7; no definite D call. From germline, CDR1 is SGDLS and CDR2 YYNGEE. The CDR3 extends over 12 amino acids. Trimming shortened V by 0 bases and J by 5 bases, and 6 bases separated the two germline ends.

About this clone: At one boundary the junction diverges from the germline segment, which might be a read error. The J gene is TRBJ2-3, the V gene TRBV29-1; TRBD2 aligns across 7 bases. This CDR3 is built from 14 residues. CDR1 SQVTM and CDR2 ANQGSEA come from the germline V gene. CDR3 in amino acids: CSVVTRDYTETQYF. The CDR3 nucleotides read TGCAGCGTTGTAACCCGGGACTATACAGAAACGCAGTATTTT.

V gene TRBV7-8 combines with J gene TRBJ2-3, with 7 bases matching TRBD2. The CDR3 length is 16 residues. The J segment lost 6 bases and the V segment lost 5 bases, leaving 14 bases of the junction unmatched. Germline assignment: CDR1 SGHVS and CDR2 FQNEAQ. In nucleotides, the CDR3 is TGTGCCAGCAGCCCCGGTTTCGGGGAGGGCCGGGATACGCAGTATTTT. It translates to CASSPGFGEGRDTQYF.

The J gene is TRBJ2-7, the V gene TRBV20-1, with D uncertain. The CDR3 runs to 11 residues. Germline assignment: CDR1 DFQATT and CDR2 SNEGSKA (reference sequence). Deletions cut 3 bases from V and 2 bases from J, with 5 bases between. The CDR3 loop is CSASPTYEQYF. CDR3 sequence (DNA): TGCAGTGCTAGCCCTACCTACGAGCAGTACTTC.

This chain uses TRBV7-2 with TRBJ2-3; the D is unclear. The CDR3 covers 15 residues. Germline V CDR1 and CDR2: SGHTA, FQGNSA. V was cut by 1 base and J by 6 bases, with 14 bases left in between. CDR3 nucleotides: TGTGCCAGCAGCTTAGGGCGCGGCGGATTGGATACGCAGTATTTT. Protein sequence: CASSLGRGGLDTQYF.

V gene TRBV7-9 combines with J gene TRBJ2-5; weak D call: TRBD2 (6 bases). Trimming stripped 2 bases from V and 2 bases from J, with 12 bases between. This CDR3 spans 15 amino acids. Per germline, CDR1 SEHNR and CDR2 FQNEAQ (reference sequence). CDR3 in DNA: TGTGCCAGCAGCTTAAGGGACTTGGGTCAAGAGACCCAGTACTTC. Amino acid sequence: CASSLRDLGQETQYF.

The J gene is TRBJ1-4, the V gene TRBV7-9; 8 bases map to TRBD1. Germline V CDR1 and CDR2: SEHNR, FQNEAQ (reference sequence). J lost 3 bases, V lost 5 bases, and 8 bases had no gene match. This CDR3 has 16 residues. The CDR3: CASSPPRTGSNEKLFF. The CDR3, as DNA: TGTGCCAGCAGCCCTCCTAGGACAGGGTCTAATGAAAAACTGTTTTTT.

The chain has TRBV13 and TRBJ2-1, with 10 bases that match TRBD2. V dropped 2 bases and J dropped 5; count of bases not matched to a gene: 9. The CDR3 contains 17 residues. CDR1 is PRHDT, CDR2 FYEKMQ, per germline (reference sequence). The CDR3 region is CASSLWTLAGGHNEQFF. The CDR3 coding sequence is TGTGCCAGCAGCTTATGGACGTTAGCGGGAGGTCACAATGAGCAGTTCTTC.

The chain employs TRBV23-1 and TRBJ2-7; no clear D. TRBV23-1 is an open reading frame, and its role is uncertain. The V end lost 0 bases, the J end lost 4 bases, and 10 bases lay between the germline ends. This CDR3 contains 14 residues. The CDR3 reads CASSQSRSPYEQYF. CDR3 bases: TGCGCCAGCAGTCAATCCCGTAGTCCGTACGAGCAGTACTTC.

This chain links TRBV29-1 with TRBJ2-5, with 8 positions matching TRBD1. V was clipped by 6 bases and J by 3 bases; unmatched bases: 3. The CDR3 spans 12 residues. CDR1 and CDR2 (germline): SQVTM, ANQGSEA. CDR3 sequence reads: CSVEDREETQYF. In nucleotides, the CDR3 is TGCAGCGTAGAGGACAGGGAAGAGACCCAGTACTTC.

This chain joins TRBV19 and TRBJ2-1; maybe TRBD1 (6 bases). V was pared by 7 bases and J by 0 bases, with 13 bases between. The germline V gene encodes CDR1 LNHDA and CDR2 SQIVND (reference sequence). The CDR3 covers 15 residues. The CDR3 loop reads CASMGQGSSYNEQFF. CDR3 DNA sequence: TGTGCCAGTATGGGGCAGGGGAGCTCCTACAATGAGCAGTTCTTC.

This clone was counted once. The V and J genes are TRBV30 and TRBJ2-1, with a tentative D call TRBD2 (6 bases). The V end lost 5 bases, the J end lost 0 bases, and 14 bases lay between the germline ends. The CDR3 sequence is 15 residues long. CDR1 and CDR2 (germline): GTSNPN, SVGIG (reference sequence). In DNA form, the CDR3 reads TGTGCCTGGGGGGGAGGCTTGAGCTCCTACAATGAGCAGTTCTTC. It codes for CAWGGGLSSYNEQFF.

This sequence joins TRBV28 and TRBJ2-1; D gene unclear. Germline V gene lookup returns CDR1 MDHEN and CDR2 SYDVKM. The CDR3 has 14 amino acids. CDR3 sequence: CATDGPIYNNEQFF. Here the CDR3 DNA reads TGTGCGACGGACGGCCCCATCTATAACAATGAGCAGTTCTTC. Supplemented by reference TRBV28 and TRBJ2-1, the full variable domain reads DVKVTQSSRYLVKRTGEKVFLECVQDMDHENMFWYRQDPGLGLRLIYFSYDVKMKEKGDIPEGYSVSREKKERFSLILESASTNQTSMYLCATDGPIYNNEQFFGPGTRLTVL.

J is TRBJ2-1 and V is TRBV6-5, with a tentative D call TRBD2 (6 bases). Germline CDR1 and CDR2: MNHEY and SVGAGI. Trimming shortened V by 6 bases and J by 5 bases, and 17 bases separated the two germline ends. This CDR3 region has 15 residues. The CDR3 coding sequence is TGTGCCAGCAGCCCCGGGCTAGCGACTGACAATGAGCAGTTCTTC. It is translated as CASSPGLATDNEQFF.

V gene TRBV4-1 combines with J gene TRBJ2-1, with D perhaps TRBD2 (6 bases). Germline CDR1 is MGHRA and CDR2 is YSYEKL. V lost 0 bases, J lost 0 bases, and 9 bases lay in between. The CDR3 loop spans 16 amino acids. CDR3 residues: CASSQDRESSYNEQFF. The CDR3 nucleotides read TGCGCCAGCAGCCAAGATCGGGAGAGCTCCTACAATGAGCAGTTCTTC.

The V gene is TRBV9, the J gene TRBJ2-1, with D tentatively TRBD2 (6 bases). V was pared by 3 bases and J by 7 bases, with 8 bases between. In germline, CDR1 is SGDLS, CDR2 YYNGEE. This CDR3 is built from 12 residues. In nucleotides, the CDR3 is TGTGCCAGCAGCGATCGGGGGAATGAGCAGTTCTTC. This translates into CASSDRGNEQFF.

The V gene is TRBV27, the J gene TRBJ2-1; the match to TRBD2 covers 13 bases. Germline lookup yields CDR1 MNHEY and CDR2 SMNVEV (reference sequence). This CDR3 has 14 residues. V lost 6 bases, J lost 9 bases, and 5 bases stayed unmatched. The CDR3 loop reads CASRTSGGSLEQFF. CDR3 bases: TGTGCCAGCAGGACTAGCGGGGGGTCCCTTGAGCAGTTCTTC.

CDR3 bases: TGTGCCAGCAAGTTTGGCAGCGGGAGTCTCAATGAGCAGTTCTTC. As protein: CASKFGSGSLNEQFF. The V gene is TRBV7-3, the J gene TRBJ2-1, with 8 bases aligning to TRBD2. Per germline, CDR1 SGHTA and CDR2 FQGTGA. There are 15 residues in the CDR3. Germline trimming cut 7 bases from V and 6 bases from J; bases unmatched to any gene: 11.

This chain connects TRBV30 to TRBJ2-1; 9 nucleotides line up with TRBD2. Germline values: CDR1 GTSNPN, CDR2 SVGIG (reference sequence). V gave up 7 bases and J gave up 4 bases; unmatched junction bases: 8. The CDR3 extends over 14 amino acids. CDR3 bases: TGTGCCTCCGATGAACTAGCGGGTTACAATGAGCAGTTCTTC. Protein: CASDELAGYNEQFF.

This clone rates as medium-sized. This sequence joins TRBV21-1 and TRBJ2-1; the table names TRBD2, a call not compared with the DNA. TRBV21-1 is classified as a pseudogene. The CDR3 runs to 16 residues. This CDR3 reads CASSKREGCSAAEQFF. The CDR3 bases are TGTGCCAGCAGCAAACGGGAGGGTTGTAGCGCAGCGGAGCAGTTCTTC.

The V gene is TRBV7-9, the J gene TRBJ1-1; 9 positions agree with TRBD1. This CDR3 region has 17 residues. Trimming took 5 bases from V and 0 from J; bases not matched to a gene: 10. The germline V gene encodes CDR1 SEHNR and CDR2 FQNEAQ (reference sequence). CDR3 DNA sequence: TGTGCCAGCAGCACCTCCGGGACAGGGTTCATGAACACTGAAGCTTTCTTT. Residues: CASSTSGTGFMNTEAFF.

The CDR3 reads CASSPARTTTDTQYF. CDR3 coding DNA: TGTGCCAGCAGCCCAGCCCGAACTACCACAGATACGCAGTATTTT. The V and J genes are TRBV7-3 and TRBJ2-3; D unclear. Trimming pared 5 bases from V and 2 bases from J, leaving 14 bases between. CDR1 is SGHTA and CDR2 is FQGTGA in the germline V gene. The CDR3 loop spans 15 amino acids.

This chain uses TRBV28 with TRBJ1-5; D might be TRBD1 (5 bases). V was trimmed by 3 bases and J by 4 bases, leaving 19 bases between them. The CDR3 consists of 17 residues. Germline V gene sequence: CDR1 MDHEN, CDR2 SYDVKM. The CDR3 is CASSFSYRSRGNQPQHF. The DNA for the CDR3 is TGTGCCAGCAGTTTTTCTTACAGGTCTAGGGGAAATCAGCCCCAGCATTTT. The whole variable domain, filled in from reference TRBV28 and TRBJ1-5, reads DVKVTQSSRYLVKRTGEKVFLECVQDMDHENMFWYRQDPGLGLRLIYFSYDVKMKEKGDIPEGYSVSREKKERFSLILESASTNQTSMYLCASSFSYRSRGNQPQHFGDGTRLSIL.

The J gene is TRBJ1-2, the V gene TRBV28; D is uncertain. V was cut by 5 bases and J by 3 bases, with 4 bases left in between. The CDR3 contains 11 residues. The germline V gene encodes CDR1 MDHEN and CDR2 SYDVKM. The CDR3 protein is CASSIDYGYTF. DNA of the CDR3: TGTGCCAGCAGTATTGACTATGGCTACACCTTC.

This clone is medium-sized by share. Other DNA sequences of this sample code for an identical CDR3. The V and J genes are TRBV4-2 and TRBJ2-7; 10 bases match TRBD2. Germline CDR1 LGHNA, CDR2 YNFKEQ. The CDR3 is 15 residues long. J was trimmed by 4 bases and V by 0 bases; bases with no gene match: 3. CDR3 region: CASSQDRTSGYEQYF. As DNA, the CDR3 is TGTGCCAGCAGCCAAGACCGGACTAGCGGATACGAGCAGTACTTC.

On this clone itself: Compared with germline, one end of the junction differs, possibly owing to a read error. The gene calls are TRBV7-7 and TRBJ2-7; D unclear. This CDR3 contains 14 residues. Germline V lookup: CDR1 SSHAT, CDR2 FNYEAQ (reference sequence). The CDR3 coding sequence is TGTGCTAGCAGCCTCCGGAAGAGTTCCTACGAGCAGTACTTC. Translating gives CASSLRKSSYEQYF.

This sequence joins TRBV6-5 and TRBJ2-7, with 8 nucleotides matching TRBD1. Germline V gene sequence: CDR1 MNHEY, CDR2 SVGAGI. With 5 bases clipped from V and 3 bases from J, the junction kept 3 bases outside the gene matches. The length of the CDR3 is 13 residues. CDR3 residues: CASSTTGVYEQYF. Written as DNA, the CDR3 is TGTGCCAGCAGTACGACAGGGGTCTACGAGCAGTACTTC.

This clone was seen a single time. J is TRBJ2-1 and V is TRBV27; 9 nucleotides match TRBD2. Germline loops: CDR1 MNHEY, CDR2 SMNVEV (reference sequence). CDR3 length equals 16 residues. The ends lost 0 bases at V and 3 bases at J; junction bases unmatched: 3. The CDR3 coding sequence is TGTGCCAGCAGTTTATCTGGCGGGAGGGTCTACAATGAGCAGTTCTTC. This translates into CASSLSGGRVYNEQFF.

The V gene is TRBV5-6, the J gene TRBJ2-3, with D maybe TRBD2 (6 bases). Germline values: CDR1 SGHDT, CDR2 YYEEEE. Trimming cost V 4 bases and J 4 bases, with 10 bases left between them. CDR3 length: 13 residues. The CDR3 nucleotides read TGTGCCAGCAGCCTGGAGGGGTCAGATACGCAGTATTTT. As protein: CASSLEGSDTQYF.